Described below is a single TCR beta chain sequence and its context. The data were taken from a study of control samples from healthy donors and cancer patients. TCRdb's table, derived via immunoSEQ multiplex PCR, lists solely in-frame clones and lacks some. This table has under 130,000 clones, 83% appearing once. Germline CDR1 and CDR2: SQVTM and ANQGSEA. V was pared by 2 bases and J by 4 bases, with 8 bases between. This CDR3 is built from 12 residues. The chain joins TRBV29-1 to TRBJ1-2, with no clear D. The sequence derives from a woman between 45 and 65 years old in good health. The specimen sequenced was blood. The CDR3 here is CSVESLAYGYTF. CDR3 DNA: TGCAGCGTTGAAAGTTTGGCCTATGGCTACACCTTC.